The 17 T cell receptor beta chains listed next were all sequenced from one sample in a study of OX40 agonist ivuxolimab in advanced cancers. This table comes from immunoSEQ multiplex PCR, and its TCRdb copy is limited to in-frame clones, with some not included. Among about 110,000 clones listed, just over 90% were seen once. The sequenced sample was CD4+ or CD8+ T cells sorted from blood, obtained in a trial of the OX40 agonist ivuxolimab. Receptors originate from an adult with an advanced solid tumor such as melanoma, head and neck, liver or kidney cancer.

As for this clone: The junction shows a germline mismatch at one end, possibly a read error. V usage is TRBV18 and J usage is TRBJ1-4; TRBD1 might be the D (5 bases). Germline-derived CDR1 and CDR2 are KGHSH and LQKENI. This CDR3 spans 16 amino acids. CDR3 amino acids: CASSPREARGDEKLFF. CDR3 sequence (DNA): TGTGCCAGCTCCCCACGTGAGGCTAGAGGGGATGAAAAACTGTTTTTT.

This chain joins TRBV6-1 and TRBJ1-2, with D hard to call. V was clipped by 6 bases and J by 5 bases, with 13 bases between them. Germline V gene sequence: CDR1 MNHNS, CDR2 SASEGT. CDR3 length: 13 amino acids. The DNA for the CDR3 is TGTGCCAGCAGCCGAGAAGTGGGTTATGGCTACACCTTC. Residues: CASSREVGYGYTF.

The V gene is TRBV6-5, the J gene TRBJ2-7; 7 bases align to TRBD1. Germline V gene data show CDR1 as MNHEY and CDR2 as SVGAGI. Unmatched junction bases numbered 9, after V lost 0 bases and J lost 4 bases. CDR3 size: 16 residues. The chain's CDR3 is CASSYSGLGQTYEQYF. For the CDR3, the DNA is TGTGCCAGCAGTTACTCGGGGTTGGGACAGACTTACGAGCAGTACTTC.

The chain joins TRBV6-8 to TRBJ2-5, with D possibly TRBD2 on 8 matching bases. The germline V and J ends were trimmed by 6 bases and 6 bases, with 20 bases remaining between them. CDR3 length: 15 residues. Germline CDR1 reads MNHGY; CDR2 reads SAAAGT. The CDR3 DNA reads TGTGCCAGCAGCCCCCGGGAGGGGGCAGTAAAGACCCAGTACTTC. This codes for CASSPREGAVKTQYF.

The chain uses TRBV19 and TRBJ1-2; D ambiguous. Trimming cost V 1 base and J 2 bases, with 11 bases left between them. The CDR3 sequence is 15 residues long. In germline, CDR1 is LNHDA, CDR2 SQIVND (reference sequence). The CDR3 reads CASSIVSGLNYGYTF. The CDR3 nucleotides read TGTGCCAGTAGTATAGTGTCAGGCCTCAACTATGGCTACACCTTC.

The chain couples TRBV6-5 to TRBJ1-2, with 10 bases identical to TRBD1. The CDR3 extends over 15 amino acids. CDR1 and CDR2 (germline): MNHEY, SVGAGI. V was clipped by 2 bases and J by 4 bases; unmatched bases: 4. DNA for the CDR3: TGTGCCAGCAGTTACCCGGGACAGGGGCCCTATGGCTACACCTTC. It yields the protein CASSYPGQGPYGYTF.

This chain joins TRBV5-1 and TRBJ1-4; weak D call: TRBD1 (5 bases). This CDR3 is 14 amino acids long. Trimming stripped 8 bases from V and 4 bases from J, with 15 bases between. Germline CDR1 reads SGHRS; CDR2 reads YFSETQ. The CDR3 spells CASSKGMGNEKLFF. CDR3 DNA: TGCGCCAGTTCTAAGGGGATGGGTAATGAAAAACTGTTTTTT. The full variable domain, rest sourced from reference TRBV5-1 and TRBJ1-4, is KAGVTQTPRYLIKTRGQQVTLSCSPISGHRSVSWYQQTPGQGLQFLFEYFSETQRNKGNFPGRFSGRQFSNSRSEMNVSTLELGDSALYLCASSKGMGNEKLFFGSGTQLSVL.

The chain is built from TRBV9 and TRBJ1-1; 7 bases match TRBD1. In germline, CDR1 is SGDLS, CDR2 YYNGEE. The length of the CDR3 is 15 residues. Losses at the gene ends were 5 bases for V and 5 bases for J; bases not matched to a gene: 12. The chain's CDR3 is CASSAFEGARTEAFF. CDR3 coding DNA: TGTGCCAGCAGTGCCTTCGAGGGGGCGAGGACTGAAGCTTTCTTT.

The chain employs TRBV6-1 and TRBJ2-7, with a possible D match to TRBD2 (6 bases). V lost 6 bases, J lost 7 bases, and 10 bases lay in between. This CDR3 is built from 11 residues. Germline V lookup: CDR1 MNHNS, CDR2 SASEGT. CDR3 region: CASRVGREQYF. The CDR3, as DNA: TGTGCCAGCAGGGTGGGGAGGGAGCAGTACTTC.

The chain employs TRBV11-2 and TRBJ1-2; D gene unclear. The CDR3 totals 14 residues. The germline V gene has CDR1 SGHAT and CDR2 FQNNGV. V lost 0 bases, J lost 3 bases, and 8 bases lay in between. This CDR3 is CASSLEGSDYGYTF. The CDR3 DNA reads as TGTGCCAGCAGCTTAGAGGGGTCAGACTATGGCTACACCTTC.

The V call is TRBV7-9, the J call TRBJ1-1; 7 nucleotides match TRBD1. Germline CDR1 is SEHNR and CDR2 is FQNEAQ (reference sequence). Trimming removed 5 bases from V and 2 bases from J; junction bases left unmatched: 5. This CDR3 comprises 14 residues. CDR3 residues: CASSHDRANTEAFF. CDR3 in DNA: TGTGCCAGCAGCCACGACAGGGCAAACACTGAAGCTTTCTTT.

In this sample, this clone turned up once. V usage is TRBV5-6 and J usage is TRBJ1-5; D gene unclear. Trimming took 4 bases from V and 0 from J, leaving 5 bases between them. CDR1 is SGHDT, CDR2 YYEEEE, per germline. CDR3 length equals 13 residues. CDR3 coding DNA: TGTGCCAGCAGCACGTATAGCAATCAGCCCCAGCATTTT. It encodes CASSTYSNQPQHF.

The genes are TRBV6-5 and TRBJ1-1; 7 bases are shared with TRBD1. The J segment lost 3 bases and the V segment lost 4 bases, leaving 5 bases of the junction unmatched. This CDR3 has 14 residues. Per germline, CDR1 MNHEY and CDR2 SVGAGI. The DNA of the CDR3 is TGTGCCAGCAGTTCACAGGGGCCGTACACTGAAGCTTTCTTT. It specifies CASSSQGPYTEAFF.

This clone has a single count. The gene calls are TRBV28 and TRBJ1-1; D possibly corresponds to TRBD1 (5 bases). CDR1 is MDHEN and CDR2 is SYDVKM in the germline V gene. V was clipped by 5 bases and J by 5 bases, with 15 bases between them. The CDR3 runs to 14 residues. CDR3 in amino acids: CASSPIQGGTEAFF. The CDR3 coding sequence is TGTGCCAGCAGTCCTATTCAGGGAGGTACTGAAGCTTTCTTT.

The genes are TRBV30 and TRBJ2-7, with D perhaps TRBD2 (6 bases). V was pared by 0 bases and J by 3 bases, with 12 bases between. The CDR3 is 14 amino acids. The V gene's germline CDR1 is GTSNPN and CDR2 SVGIG (reference sequence). The CDR3 protein is CAWSVGGGGYEQYF. The CDR3 bases are TGTGCCTGGAGTGTGGGGGGTGGTGGCTACGAGCAGTACTTC.

V gene TRBV11-3 combines with J gene TRBJ2-3; no clear D. Trimming left V 0 bases short and J 4 bases short, with 8 bases between. CDR3 length: 14 residues. Looked up from germline, CDR1 is SGHNT and CDR2 is YENEEA. The CDR3 region is CASSLDREADTQYF. As DNA, the CDR3 is TGTGCCAGCAGCTTAGATCGAGAAGCAGATACGCAGTATTTT.

V usage is TRBV6-1 and J usage is TRBJ2-1, with 11 nucleotides matching TRBD2. CDR3 length: 14 residues. V lost 8 bases to trimming and J lost 6 bases; unmatched junction nucleotides: 6. The germline CDR1 and CDR2 sequences are MNHNS and SASEGT. The CDR3 reads CASDLAGGLNEQFF. As DNA, the CDR3 is TGTGCCAGCGACTTAGCGGGGGGGCTCAATGAGCAGTTCTTC.